The text below deals with one T cell receptor (beta chain). Antigen: not known. This sample was included in a study of regulatory dendritic cells for organ transplantation. Study results and limitations: Naive CD4+ and CD8+ repertoires were highly diverse; memory CD8+ was most oligoclonal. Mature dendritic cells appeared to drive more memory CD8+ clonal expansion than regulatory ones. Resting memory CD8+ T cells held the most alloreactive clonotypes.

Profiling relied on immunoSEQ multiplex PCR, and the TCRdb table lists in-frame clones only, not all of them. The table includes roughly 35,000 clones, 85% to 90% detected once. The germline V gene encodes CDR1 MDHEN and CDR2 SYDVKM. The CDR3 is 15 amino acids. With 5 bases removed from V and 0 bases from J, the gap between germline ends came to 14 bases. This TCR came from a human donor in good health. The chain carries TRBV28 and TRBJ2-7, with a possible D match to TRBD1 (5 bases). Source material: naive CD4+ T cells from blood. Subset: CD45RA+ naive T cells. CDR3 protein: CASSLALRVSYEQYF. DNA of the CDR3: TGTGCCAGCAGTCTGGCGCTCAGGGTCTCCTACGAGCAGTACTTC.